This entry lists 31 T cell receptor beta chains sequenced from one sample in a study of blood T cell repertoires in COVID-19. Profiling relied on immunoSEQ multiplex PCR, and the TCRdb table lists in-frame clones only, not all of them. The sample includes about 120,000 clones, 80% to 90% of them seen just once. The sample was peripheral blood. These receptors all stem from a woman between 50 and 59 years old with acute or convalescent COVID-19.

This rearrangement joins TRBV19 to TRBJ2-2, with TRBD1 identical over 8 bases. CDR3 length: 14 residues. The junction had 4 bases not matched to a gene; V was cut back by 5 bases and J by 5 bases. Per the germline V gene, CDR1 is LNHDA and CDR2 is SQIVND (reference sequence). CDR3 protein: CASSGNRGTGELFF. CDR3 coding DNA: TGTGCCAGTAGTGGGAACAGGGGGACCGGGGAGCTGTTTTTT.

This clone has just one count. V gene TRBV19 combines with J gene TRBJ1-1; D gene ambiguous. Germline loops: CDR1 LNHDA, CDR2 SQIVND (reference sequence). V lost 7 bases to trimming and J lost 0 bases, with 9 bases between them. The CDR3 is made up of 13 amino acids. The chain's CDR3 is CASIGRMNTEAFF. The CDR3 DNA sequence: TGTGCCAGTATTGGCAGGATGAACACTGAAGCTTTCTTT.

The chain couples TRBV2 to TRBJ2-5; D is possibly TRBD1 (6 bases). Germline assignment: CDR1 SNHLY and CDR2 FYNNEI. The CDR3 is 14 amino acids. Between the trimmed V and J ends, which lost 9 bases and 2 bases, there was a span of 16 bases. This chain's CDR3 is CASRPGHTQETQYF. CDR3 DNA sequence: TGTGCCAGTAGACCGGGACACACACAAGAGACCCAGTACTTC.

The genes are TRBV28 and TRBJ2-7; 7 nucleotides match TRBD1. This CDR3 has 16 amino acids. The V and J ends lost 5 bases and 3 bases, in that order; junction bases with no gene match: 13. Per germline, CDR1 MDHEN and CDR2 SYDVKM. The CDR3, as DNA: TGTGCCAGCAGTACAGTTGGGACAGTTCGGGACTACGAGCAGTACTTC. It is translated as CASSTVGTVRDYEQYF.

This chain links TRBV28 with TRBJ2-3; 8 bases agree with TRBD2. In germline, CDR1 is MDHEN, CDR2 SYDVKM. The CDR3 runs 17 residues. V gave up 8 bases and J gave up 5 bases; unmatched junction bases: 18. In DNA, the CDR3 is TGTGCCAGCTCTCCGTTTCTCGGCAGCGGGAGTATAGATACGCAGTATTTT. This encodes CASSPFLGSGSIDTQYF.

This chain connects TRBV6-5 to TRBJ2-7, with D maybe TRBD2 (5 bases). The V gene's germline CDR1 is MNHEY and CDR2 SVGAGI. The CDR3 consists of 14 residues. V shed 5 bases and J shed 4 bases, with 15 bases lying between them. The CDR3 sequence is CASSQSGELYEQYF. The DNA for the CDR3 is TGTGCCAGCAGTCAGAGTGGGGAGTTATACGAGCAGTACTTC.

The V and J genes are TRBV20-1 and TRBJ2-3; the match to TRBD2 covers 8 bases. The CDR3 consists of 14 residues. The germline V gene encodes CDR1 DFQATT and CDR2 SNEGSKA (reference sequence). The junction had 3 bases not matched to a gene; V was cut back by 3 bases and J by 1 base. In nucleotides, the CDR3 is TGCAGTGCTAGTCGGGGGGGCCGCACAGATACGCAGTATTTT. Amino acids: CSASRGGRTDTQYF.

This clone has a single count. The chain employs TRBV4-1 and TRBJ2-7; possible D gene TRBD1, 5 bases. In germline, CDR1 is MGHRA, CDR2 YSYEKL. The CDR3 is 17 amino acids. Between the trimmed V and J ends, which lost 1 base and 0 bases, there was a span of 16 bases. This CDR3 is CASSQGFQETVSYEQYF. CDR3 nucleotides: TGCGCCAGCAGCCAAGGGTTCCAAGAGACAGTCTCCTACGAGCAGTACTTC.

The chain has TRBV3-1 (or the pseudogene TRBV3-2) and TRBJ1-4; 7 nucleotides line up with TRBD1. The germline V gene has CDR1 LGHDT and CDR2 YNNKEL (reference sequence). Losses at the gene ends were 5 bases for V and 8 bases for J; bases not matched to a gene: 11. The CDR3 covers 15 residues. The CDR3 nucleotides read TGTGCCAGCAGCAAACGGAGACAGGGTGAGGAAAAACTGTTTTTT. It encodes CASSKRRQGEEKLFF.

The rearrangement uses TRBV29-1 and TRBJ1-1, with 7 bases matching TRBD1. Germline V gives CDR1 SQVTM, CDR2 ANQGSEA. This CDR3 is 10 amino acids long. V lost 7 bases and J lost 11; bases outside the gene matches: 7. CDR3 amino acids: CSGTTGEAFF. The DNA for the CDR3 is TGCAGCGGTACCACAGGGGAGGCTTTCTTT.

The chain has TRBV3-1 (or the pseudogene TRBV3-2) and TRBJ1-3; a weak D match, TRBD1 (5 bases). The CDR3 is 13 residues long. Trimming took 8 bases from V and 1 from J, leaving 9 bases between them. The germline gives CDR1 LGHDT, CDR2 YNNKEL (reference sequence). The CDR3 DNA sequence: TGTGCCAGCCGGCCAGGGTCTGGAAACACCATATATTTT. It specifies CASRPGSGNTIYF.

V and J are TRBV25-1 and TRBJ1-6; 9 bases align to TRBD1. CDR1 and CDR2 (germline): MGHDK, SYGVNS. J lost 7 bases, V lost 6 bases, and 4 bases had no gene match. The CDR3 is 14 residues long. In DNA form, the CDR3 reads TGTGCCAGCAGGGAACAGGGGGCGAATTCACCCCTCCACTTT. Translated: CASREQGANSPLHF.

The V call is TRBV28, the J call TRBJ1-2; TRBD1 agrees at 7 bases. Germline V lookup: CDR1 MDHEN, CDR2 SYDVKM. The CDR3 covers 13 residues. V gave up 1 base and J gave up 8 bases; unmatched junction bases: 4. The CDR3 protein is CASSLSRGIGYTF. In nucleotides, the CDR3 is TGTGCCAGCAGTTTATCCAGGGGGATCGGCTACACCTTC.

Only a few counts were recorded for this clone. The chain links TRBV12-3 or TRBV12-4 to TRBJ1-2; D remains unclear. CDR3 length: 13 amino acids. Trimming stripped 3 bases from V and 2 bases from J, with 7 bases between. The CDR3 sequence: CASSFVQNYGYTF. The CDR3 region has the DNA TGTGCCAGCAGTTTCGTACAGAACTATGGCTACACCTTC.

The genes are TRBV15 and TRBJ1-4; 10 bases are shared with TRBD1. The germline CDR1 and CDR2 sequences are LNHNV and YYDKDF (reference sequence). V gave up 0 bases and J gave up 10 bases; unmatched junction bases: 5. The CDR3 totals 15 residues. CDR3 nucleotide sequence: TGTGCCACCAGCAGAGACCGGGACAGGGGAGGAAAACTGTTTTTT. As protein: CATSRDRDRGGKLFF. Filled out from reference TRBV15 and TRBJ1-4, the complete variable domain reads DAMVIQNPRYQVTQFGKPVTLSCSQTLNHNVMYWYQQKSSQAPKLLFHYYDKDFNNEADTPDNFQSRRPNTSFCFLDIRSPGLGDTAMYLCATSRDRDRGGKLFFGSGTQLSVL.

This clone has a single count. J is TRBJ2-7 and V is TRBV7-2; D is uncertain. There are 15 residues in the CDR3. V shed 1 base and J shed 1 base, with 11 bases lying between them. Germline CDR1 is SGHTA and CDR2 is FQGNSA. In DNA form, the CDR3 reads TGTGCCAGCAGCTTAGATTTTTGGCAATCCTACGAGCAGTACTTC. It is translated as CASSLDFWQSYEQYF. Full variable domain (outside the CDR3, taken from reference TRBV7-2 and TRBJ2-7): GAGVSQSPSNKVTEKGKDVELRCDPISGHTALYWYRQSLGQGLEFLIYFQGNSAPDKSGLPSDRFSAERTGGSVSTLTIQRTQQEDSAVYLCASSLDFWQSYEQYFGPGTRLTVT.

This clone was detected once. The V call is TRBV9, the J call TRBJ1-1; TRBD1 matches 8 bases. This CDR3 is built from 15 residues. The germline CDR1 and CDR2 sequences are SGDLS and YYNGEE. The V and J ends lost 0 bases and 5 bases, in that order; junction bases with no gene match: 6. CDR3: CASSVGTGILTEAFF. The DNA for the CDR3 is TGTGCCAGCAGCGTAGGGACAGGGATATTAACTGAAGCTTTCTTT.

The chain combines TRBV6-5 with TRBJ1-2; 11 bases line up with TRBD1. After removal of 5 bases from V and 2 bases from J, the junction contained 4 bases not matched to a gene. The germline V gene encodes CDR1 MNHEY and CDR2 SVGAGI. The CDR3 spans 15 residues. DNA for the CDR3: TGTGCCAGCAGTCGGGACAGGGGGACGAACTATGGCTACACCTTC. It translates to CASSRDRGTNYGYTF.

V is TRBV19 and J is TRBJ2-7; D may be TRBD2 (5 bases). Looked up from germline, CDR1 is LNHDA and CDR2 is SQIVND (reference sequence). V lost 4 bases and J lost 2, with 15 bases in between. This CDR3 comprises 15 residues. The CDR3 reads CASSSGPGDAYEQYF. Written as DNA, the CDR3 is TGTGCCAGTAGTAGCGGGCCAGGAGATGCCTACGAGCAGTACTTC.

Only a few counts were recorded for this clone. The chain links TRBV6-2 or TRBV6-3 to TRBJ1-2; D call uncertain. Germline-derived CDR1 and CDR2 are MNHEY and SVGEGT. The CDR3 length is 13 residues. The V end was cut by 3 bases, the J end by 8 bases, with 13 bases between. In DNA, the CDR3 is TGTGCCAGCAGTTATGGCTCGTCGGGGGGCTACACCTTC. Protein: CASSYGSSGGYTF.

This sequence joins TRBV12-5 and TRBJ2-5; 8 nucleotides align to TRBD1. Germline lookup yields CDR1 LGHNT and CDR2 FRNRAP. V shed 3 bases and J 5 bases; nucleotides not matched to a gene: 11. The CDR3 runs to 16 residues. CDR3: CASGFPRQGRGETQYF. In nucleotides, the CDR3 is TGTGCTAGTGGTTTCCCGCGACAGGGGAGAGGGGAGACCCAGTACTTC. The variable domain in full, with the rest retrieved from reference TRBV12-5 and TRBJ2-5, is DARVTQTPRHKVTEMGQEVTMRCQPILGHNTVFWYRQTMMQGLELLAYFRNRAPLDDSGMPKDRFSAEMPDATLATLKIQPSEPRDSAVYFCASGFPRQGRGETQYFGPGTRLLVL.

V usage is TRBV7-2 and J usage is TRBJ2-2; a possible D gene is TRBD1 (6 bases). Germline V lookup: CDR1 SGHTA, CDR2 FQGNSA. This CDR3 contains 15 residues. Deletions cut 4 bases from V and 6 bases from J, with 15 bases between. In DNA form, the CDR3 reads TGTGCCAGCAGCTCAATGCGACAGGTGCCCGGGGAGCTGTTTTTT. Its protein product is CASSSMRQVPGELFF.

The chain recombines TRBV18 with TRBJ2-7; TRBD2 matches 14 bases. The junction had 7 bases not matched to a gene; V was cut back by 3 bases and J by 6 bases. This CDR3 comprises 16 residues. Germline lookup yields CDR1 KGHSH and CDR2 LQKENI. Here the CDR3 reads CASSPSTSGRVGEQYF. As DNA, the CDR3 is TGTGCCAGCTCACCCTCGACTAGCGGGAGGGTTGGCGAGCAGTACTTC. Complete variable domain (other parts from reference TRBV18 and TRBJ2-7): NAGVMQNPRHLVRRRGQEARLRCSPMKGHSHVYWYRQLPEEGLKFMVYLQKENIIDESGMPKERFSAEFPKEGPSILRIQQVVRGDSAAYFCASSPSTSGRVGEQYFGPGTRLTVT.

The CDR3 DNA reads as TGTGCCAGCAGCCGTGCAGGCTACGGGAACACTGAAGCTTTCTTT. Translating it yields CASSRAGYGNTEAFF. The chain employs TRBV3-1 (or the pseudogene TRBV3-2) and TRBJ1-1; D not resolved. Germline assignment: CDR1 LGHDT and CDR2 YNNKEL (reference sequence). The V gene lost 4 bases and the J gene lost 1 base, with 13 bases spanning the gap. The CDR3 is 15 amino acids.

The rearrangement joins TRBV7-9 to TRBJ2-1; D perhaps matches TRBD2 (5 bases). Germline V gene data show CDR1 as SEHNR and CDR2 as FQNEAQ (reference sequence). There are 15 residues in the CDR3. Between the trimmed V and J ends, which lost 2 bases and 8 bases, there was a span of 16 bases. As DNA, the CDR3 is TGTGCCAGCAGCTTACCGGCCGGAGAGGGCGATGAGCAGTTCTTC. Translating it yields CASSLPAGEGDEQFF.

The chain carries TRBV2 and TRBJ2-5; 9 positions agree with TRBD1. This CDR3 comprises 14 residues. CDR1 and CDR2 (germline): SNHLY, FYNNEI. Trimming at V came to 2 bases and at J to 5 bases, leaving 3 bases not matched to a gene. CDR3 sequence (DNA): TGTGCCAGCAGTGAAAGACAGGGGGGGGAGACCCAGTACTTC. Encoded protein: CASSERQGGETQYF.

CDR3 residues: CASSLGTGPRYTF. DNA for the CDR3: TGTGCCAGCAGCTTGGGGACAGGGCCTCGCTACACCTTC. The chain carries TRBV5-6 and TRBJ1-2, with 8 bases matching TRBD1. The germline V gene has CDR1 SGHDT and CDR2 YYEEEE. This CDR3 has 13 amino acids. The V and J ends lost 0 bases and 9 bases, in that order; junction bases with no gene match: 4.

The chain carries TRBV12-3 or TRBV12-4 and TRBJ1-5, with D possibly TRBD1 on 5 matching bases. V was cut by 5 bases and J by 7 bases, with 12 bases left in between. The CDR3 runs to 13 residues. The CDR3 here is CASSPGPGQPQHF. As DNA, the CDR3 is TGTGCCAGCAGTCCCGGCCCAGGGCAGCCCCAGCATTTT.

This chain joins TRBV18 and TRBJ2-7, with D maybe TRBD2 (6 bases). V gave up 6 bases and J gave up 4 bases, with 16 bases separating them. This CDR3 has 14 amino acids. Germline V lookup: CDR1 KGHSH, CDR2 LQKENI. The CDR3 nucleotides read TGTGCCAGCTCCCCCGGGCTAGCGAGTTACGAGCAGTACTTC. This codes for CASSPGLASYEQYF.

The V gene is TRBV19, the J gene TRBJ2-2; weak D call: TRBD1 (6 bases). This CDR3 spans 15 amino acids. The ends were cut back, 3 bases at V and 4 bases at J, with 12 bases in the middle. Germline CDR1 reads LNHDA; CDR2 reads SQIVND (reference sequence). For the CDR3, the DNA is TGTGCCAGTAGTATCGGTTTAGGGGGCACCGGGGAGCTGTTTTTT. It is translated as CASSIGLGGTGELFF.

The rearrangement links TRBV12-5 to TRBJ1-5; D not certain. V was clipped by 0 bases and J by 0 bases, with 9 bases between them. Germline loops: CDR1 LGHNT, CDR2 FRNRAP. The CDR3 length is 16 residues. The CDR3 DNA sequence: TGTGCTAGTGGTTTGGTATTGGGAGTTAGCAATCAGCCCCAGCATTTT. Amino acids: CASGLVLGVSNQPQHF.